Reported below is one TCR beta chain. This clone's antigen is unknown. Within one base of it there is no much larger clone, and no base qualities were kept. This sample was taken from a study of T-cell memory formation after mild COVID-19 (dated by TCRdb to about 2021). Background for the entire study: Most TCR sequence clusters were specific to one of the two donors. In a couple of donors, T-cell clones that expanded and contracted after mild COVID-19 were tracked by sequencing TCRalpha and TCRbeta repertoires over time. The cohort comprised two young, previously healthy adult volunteers, one female and one male.

The instrument was an Illumina NovaSeq 6000. TCRalpha and TCRbeta cDNA libraries were built by 5'RACE with constant-segment primers, adding sample barcodes and unique molecular identifiers. Trizol reagent was used to extract RNA from every sample. Libraries were amplified in two PCR steps, with a second sample barcode and Illumina TruSeq adapters added in the second step. Sequencing of libraries was performed on an Illumina NovaSeq with 2 x 150 bp paired-end reads. In the authors' own workflow: Demultiplexing of reads and collapsing into UMI-guided consensus sequences were performed with migec v1.2.7. With mixcr v2.1.11, UMI consensuses were aligned to TRA and TRB V and J templates and assembled into clonotypes. Clonotypes were classified as expanded or contracted when called significant by both edgeR and NoisET, with noise models trained on biological replicates. For edgeR calls, the cutoffs were a false discovery rate-adjusted p below 0.01 and a log2 fold-change threshold of 1. As an exploratory analysis of dynamics, max-normalized trajectories of the 1000 most abundant clonotypes were examined by PCA with hierarchical clustering. Separately sequenced CD4+ and CD8+ repertoires were used to assign the CD4 or CD8 phenotype of responding clones. The public reads were run again by TCRdb, first through fastp at Q25 and then through MiXCR, and only productive beta chains were kept. A single entry per CDR3 protein holds the most common genes and DNA from its merged rows. In this record, the V and J calls reflect TCRdb's handling and not the investigators' own analysis. The table for this sample lists 250,000 to 350,000 distinct CDR3 sequences; roughly 19% of them were counted only once. The ten largest clones take up under 25% of the sample.

Here is what the overall study found, with its caveats: From day 15 to 85, contracting clones showed balanced CD4/CD8 phenotypes, whereas a second wave of clones that expanded from day 15 to 37 leaned towards CD4+. The second-wave clones that peaked on day 37 were not confirmed to be SARS-CoV-2 specific. Some responding clones were detected in pre-infection memory, which suggested that pre-existing cross-reactive memory T cells had joined the SARS-CoV-2 response. The study covered only a couple of mild cases, and larger cohorts including severe cases with pre-infection samples were considered necessary. Contracting CD4+ clones were found mainly in CM and EM memory subsets, while CD8+ clones were enriched in EMRA.

V is pared back by 4 bases and J by 7 bases, with 20 bases lying between the germline termini. The CDR3 holds 15 amino acids from the cysteine to the phenylalanine. Only the CDR3 region is kept as DNA, spanning 45 bases read in frame from base 1. As encoded in the germline V gene (reference sequence), CDR1 is LNHDA while CDR2 is SQIVND. Ficoll-Paque density gradient centrifugation was the method used to isolate PBMCs. Sequenced material: PBMCs or a T cell subset sorted from them (not recorded which). The chain links TRBV19 with TRBJ2-7, with no confident D gene call. The origin of this receptor is a man aged 18-30 years who had mild COVID-19 (a few samples of this study predate the infection). The sample titles of this study are shuffled in the database, so cell type and time point are left out; the donor was told from shared clones. The nucleotide sequence is given as TGTGCCAGTAGTACAACCCGTGCGAACCTCAATGAGCAGTACTTC. Translation gives CASSTTRANLNEQYF.